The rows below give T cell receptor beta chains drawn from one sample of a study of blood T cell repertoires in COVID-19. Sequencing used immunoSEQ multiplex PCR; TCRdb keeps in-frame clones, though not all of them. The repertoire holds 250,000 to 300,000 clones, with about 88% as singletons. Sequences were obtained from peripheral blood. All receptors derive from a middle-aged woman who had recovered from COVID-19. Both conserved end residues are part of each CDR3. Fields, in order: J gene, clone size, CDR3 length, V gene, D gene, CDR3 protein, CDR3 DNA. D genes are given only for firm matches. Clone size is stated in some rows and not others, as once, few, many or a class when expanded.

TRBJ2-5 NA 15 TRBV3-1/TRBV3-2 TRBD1 CASSTTGTAKETQYF TGTGCCAGCAGCACTACCGGGACAGCCAAAGAGACCCAGTACTTC
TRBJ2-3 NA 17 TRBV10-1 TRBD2 CASSDLGLAGSSLTQYF TGCGCCAGCAGTGATTTGGGGCTAGCGGGGTCATCACTTACGCAGTATTTT
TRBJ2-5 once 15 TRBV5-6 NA CASSLVAEGQETQYF TGTGCCAGCAGCTTGGTGGCGGAGGGTCAAGAGACCCAGTACTTC
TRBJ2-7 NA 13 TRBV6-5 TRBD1 CASGGTGHHEQYF TGTGCCAGCGGCGGGACAGGACACCACGAGCAGTACTTC
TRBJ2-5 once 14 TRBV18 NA CASSPPGTEETQYF TGTGCCAGCTCACCACCTGGGACTGAAGAGACCCAGTACTTC
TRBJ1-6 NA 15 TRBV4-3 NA CASSQDVSRGTPLHF TGCGCCAGCAGCCAAGATGTGTCCAGGGGAACACCCCTCCACTTT
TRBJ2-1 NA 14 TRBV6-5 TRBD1 CASTATGFYNEQFF TGTGCCAGCACGGCGACAGGGTTTTACAATGAGCAGTTCTTC
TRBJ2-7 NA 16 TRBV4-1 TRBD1 CASSLILDRGAYEQYF TGCGCCAGCAGCCTCATCTTGGACAGGGGAGCCTACGAGCAGTACTTC
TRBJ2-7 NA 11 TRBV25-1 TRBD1 CASRRQGQQYF TGTGCCAGCAGAAGACAGGGACAACAGTACTTC
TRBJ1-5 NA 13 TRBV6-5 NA CASKEESNQPQHF TGTGCCAGCAAAGAGGAGAGCAATCAGCCCCAGCATTTT
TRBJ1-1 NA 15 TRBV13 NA CASSPPRGEATEAFF TGTGCCAGCAGCCCCCCGCGGGGAGAGGCCACTGAAGCTTTCTTT
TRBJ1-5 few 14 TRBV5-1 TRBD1 CASSLGTGKQPQHF TGCGCCAGCAGCTTGGGGACAGGGAAACAGCCCCAGCATTTT
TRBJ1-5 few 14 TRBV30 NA CAWTNGVSNQPQHF TGTGCCTGGACCAACGGAGTGAGCAATCAGCCCCAGCATTTT
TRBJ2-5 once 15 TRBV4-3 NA CASSAVGGPGETQYF TGCGCCAGCAGCGCCGTTGGCGGGCCGGGCGAGACCCAGTACTTC
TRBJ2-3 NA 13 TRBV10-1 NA CASSEQVTDTQYF TGCGCCAGCAGTGAACAGGTTACAGATACGCAGTATTTT
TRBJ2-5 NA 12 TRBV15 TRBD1 CATSRPGGTQYF TGTGCCACCAGCAGGCCAGGGGGGACCCAGTACTTC
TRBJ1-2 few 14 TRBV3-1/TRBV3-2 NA CASSRGGANYGYTF TGTGCCAGCAGCCGCGGTGGAGCTAACTATGGCTACACCTTC
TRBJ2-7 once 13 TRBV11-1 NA CASSLLRDYEQYF TGTGCCAGCAGCTTACTACGGGACTACGAGCAGTACTTC
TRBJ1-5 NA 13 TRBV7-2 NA CASSLRRVQPQHF TGTGCCAGCAGCCTAAGGAGGGTTCAGCCCCAGCATTTT
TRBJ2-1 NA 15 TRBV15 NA CATSREPPLRDEQFF TGTGCCACCAGCAGAGAACCCCCCCTACGCGATGAGCAGTTCTTC
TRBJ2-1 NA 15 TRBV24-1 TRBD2 CATSDPLGGDNEQFF TGTGCCACCAGTGATCCGCTCGGGGGGGACAATGAGCAGTTCTTC
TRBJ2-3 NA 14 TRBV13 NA CASSLSQSTDTQYF TGTGCCAGCAGCTTGTCACAGAGCACAGATACGCAGTATTTT
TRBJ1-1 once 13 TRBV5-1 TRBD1 CASSFIRGTEAFF TGCGCCAGCAGCTTTATCAGGGGGACTGAAGCTTTCTTT
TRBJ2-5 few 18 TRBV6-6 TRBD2 CASSPHPLAGGRQETQYF TGTGCCAGCAGTCCCCACCCTTTGGCGGGGGGGCGCCAAGAGACCCAGTACTTC
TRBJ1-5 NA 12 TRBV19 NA CASETNNQPQHF TGTGCCAGTGAAACTAATAATCAGCCCCAGCATTTT
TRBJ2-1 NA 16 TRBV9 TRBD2 CASSVDIAGGLTEQFF TGTGCCAGCAGCGTAGATATCGCGGGAGGGTTGACTGAGCAGTTCTTC
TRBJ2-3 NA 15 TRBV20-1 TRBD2 CSASALAGVPDTQYF TGCAGTGCTAGTGCACTAGCGGGGGTACCAGATACGCAGTATTTT
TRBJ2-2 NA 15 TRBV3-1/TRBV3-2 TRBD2 CASSQSSGGTGELFF TGTGCCAGCAGCCAATCTAGCGGGGGCACCGGGGAGCTGTTTTTT
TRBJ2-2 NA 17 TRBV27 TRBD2 CASSLGLAGSNTGELFF TGTGCCAGCAGTTTAGGGCTAGCGGGCTCGAACACCGGGGAGCTGTTTTTT
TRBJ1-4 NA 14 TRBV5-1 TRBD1 CASSFSGGNEKLFF TGCGCCAGCAGCTTTTCAGGGGGTAATGAAAAACTGTTTTTT
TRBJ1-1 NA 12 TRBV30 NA CAWSRRGTEAFF TGTGCCTGGAGTCGGAGGGGCACTGAAGCTTTCTTT
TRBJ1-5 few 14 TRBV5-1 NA CASSPDRPNQPQHF TGCGCCAGCAGCCCCGACAGACCCAATCAGCCCCAGCATTTT
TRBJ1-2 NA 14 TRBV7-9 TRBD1 CASSLRTGHYGYTF TGTGCCAGCAGCTTGAGGACAGGGCACTATGGCTACACCTTC
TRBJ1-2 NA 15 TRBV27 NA CASRLSFSANYGYTF TGTGCCAGCAGGTTATCCTTTTCAGCTAACTATGGCTACACCTTC
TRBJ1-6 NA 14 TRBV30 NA CAWGTSSYNSPLHF TGTGCCTGGGGGACAAGTTCCTATAATTCACCCCTCCACTTT
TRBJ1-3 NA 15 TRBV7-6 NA CASSLEGPSGNTIYF TGTGCCAGCAGCTTAGAGGGGCCTTCTGGAAACACCATATATTTT
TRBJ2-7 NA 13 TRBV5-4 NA CASSLRKFEDLNF TGTGCCAGCAGCTTGAGAAAGTTCGAGGACTTGAACTTC
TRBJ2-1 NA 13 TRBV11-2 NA CASSLAASGEQFF TGTGCCAGCAGCTTAGCAGCGTCGGGGGAGCAGTTCTTC
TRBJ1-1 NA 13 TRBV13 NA CASSSAGMAEAFF TGTGCCAGCAGCTCCGCAGGGATGGCTGAAGCTTTCTTT
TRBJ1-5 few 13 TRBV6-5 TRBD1 CASSMIQGQPQHF TGTGCCAGCAGTATGATACAGGGGCAGCCCCAGCATTTT
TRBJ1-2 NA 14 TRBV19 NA CASSMGGPGYGYTF TGTGCCAGTAGTATGGGGGGACCCGGCTATGGCTACACCTTC
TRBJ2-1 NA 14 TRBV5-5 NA CASTVGLYIYEQFF TGTGCCAGCACGGTGGGGCTCTACATCTATGAGCAGTTCTTC
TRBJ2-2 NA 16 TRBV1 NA CTSRHNGSPGTGELFF TGCACCAGCAGACATAACGGGTCCCCGGGTACCGGGGAGCTGTTTTTT
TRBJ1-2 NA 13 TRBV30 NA CAWRTRANYGYTF TGTGCCTGGAGAACGAGAGCTAACTATGGCTACACCTTC
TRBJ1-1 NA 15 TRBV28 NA CASSVNSGVGTEAFF TGTGCCAGCAGTGTAAATTCGGGGGTGGGCACTGAAGCTTTCTTT
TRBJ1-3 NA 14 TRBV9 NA CASSPGTSGNTIYF TGTGCCAGCAGCCCGGGGACATCCGGAAACACCATATATTTT